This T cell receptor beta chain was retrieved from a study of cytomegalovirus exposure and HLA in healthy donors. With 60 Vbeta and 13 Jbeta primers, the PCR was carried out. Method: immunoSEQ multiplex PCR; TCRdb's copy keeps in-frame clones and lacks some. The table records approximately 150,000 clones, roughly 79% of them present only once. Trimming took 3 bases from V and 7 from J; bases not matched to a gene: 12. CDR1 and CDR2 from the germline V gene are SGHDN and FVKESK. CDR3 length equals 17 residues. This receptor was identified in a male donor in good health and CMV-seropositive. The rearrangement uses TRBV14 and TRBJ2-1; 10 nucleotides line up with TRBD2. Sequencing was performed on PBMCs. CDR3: CASSHQKASGGNNEQFF. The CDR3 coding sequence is TGTGCCAGCAGCCATCAAAAGGCTAGCGGGGGCAATAATGAGCAGTTCTTC.